This T cell receptor (beta chain) appears in the sequencing data of a study of CD8+CD57+ T cells in acquired aplastic anemia. The wider study: Average DNA yield from sorted CD4+ and CD8+ cells was approximately 3.2 ug. Study-wide results and limits: Sharing between patients and controls was observed for twenty-nine CD8+ CDR3 sequences. No significant difference in CD8+ Simpson's diversity was found between patients and controls.

Genomic DNA was employed as the template in profiling TCR beta VDJ and CDR3. TCRdb re-derived calls from the reads in MiXCR, one entry per CDR3 protein. The table lists hundreds of thousands of distinct CDR3 sequences, around 68% of them singletons, with under 5% in the top ten. A remark on this clonotype: The antigen is unknown.

The CDR3 covers 15 residues. V trimming: 2 bases; J trimming: 3 bases; junction bases outside the gene matches: 6. The germline V gene has CDR1 SGHTA and CDR2 FQGTGA. The sequenced sample consisted of sorted CD4+, CD8+, or CD8+CD57+ T cells (not recorded which) from PBMCs. The TCR was taken from a human donor in good health, serving as a control. The chain links TRBV7-3 to TRBJ1-2; 7 positions match TRBD1. The CDR3 sequence: CASSLAYRGDYGYTF. The CDR3 DNA is TGTGCCAGCAGCTTAGCCTACAGGGGAGACTATGGCTACACCTTC.